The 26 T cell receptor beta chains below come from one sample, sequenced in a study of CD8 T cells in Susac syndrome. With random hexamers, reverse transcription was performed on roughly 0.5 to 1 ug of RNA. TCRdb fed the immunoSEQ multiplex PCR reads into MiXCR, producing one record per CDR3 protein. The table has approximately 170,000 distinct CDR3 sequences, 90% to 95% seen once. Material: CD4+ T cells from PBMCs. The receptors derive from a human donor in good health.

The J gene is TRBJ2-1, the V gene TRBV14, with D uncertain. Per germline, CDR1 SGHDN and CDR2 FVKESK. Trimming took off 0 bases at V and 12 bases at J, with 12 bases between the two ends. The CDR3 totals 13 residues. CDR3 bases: TGTGCCAGCAGCCAAGATTTTGTCCTAGGGCAGTTCTTC. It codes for CASSQDFVLGQFF.

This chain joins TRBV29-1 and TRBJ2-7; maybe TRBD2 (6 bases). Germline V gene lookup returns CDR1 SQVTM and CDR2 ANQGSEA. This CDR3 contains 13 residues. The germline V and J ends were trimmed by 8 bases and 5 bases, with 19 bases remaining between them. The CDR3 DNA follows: TGCAGCCCCGCGGGGACGGGAGAAAACGAGCAGTACTTC. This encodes CSPAGTGENEQYF.

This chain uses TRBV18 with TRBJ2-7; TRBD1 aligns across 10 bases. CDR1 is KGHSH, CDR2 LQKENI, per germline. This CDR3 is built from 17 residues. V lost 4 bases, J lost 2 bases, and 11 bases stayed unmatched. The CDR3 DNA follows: TGTGCCAGCTCACTAACCGGGACAGGGGCTTATACCTACGAGCAGTACTTC. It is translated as CASSLTGTGAYTYEQYF. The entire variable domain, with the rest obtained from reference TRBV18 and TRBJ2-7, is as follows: NAGVMQNPRHLVRRRGQEARLRCSPMKGHSHVYWYRQLPEEGLKFMVYLQKENIIDESGMPKERFSAEFPKEGPSILRIQQVVRGDSAAYFCASSLTGTGAYTYEQYFGPGTRLTVT.

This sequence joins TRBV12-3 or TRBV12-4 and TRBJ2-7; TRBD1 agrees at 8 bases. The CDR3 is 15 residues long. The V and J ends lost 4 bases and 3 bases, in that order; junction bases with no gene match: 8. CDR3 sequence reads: CASSSWTGTYYEQYF. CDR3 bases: TGTGCCAGCAGTTCCTGGACAGGGACCTACTACGAGCAGTACTTC.

The CDR3 sequence is CAWSLTSGVYNEQFF. Written as DNA, the CDR3 is TGTGCCTGGAGCCTTACTAGCGGGGTTTACAATGAGCAGTTCTTC. The chain employs TRBV30 and TRBJ2-1; 10 bases are shared with TRBD2. The length of the CDR3 is 15 residues. V gave up 3 bases and J gave up 4 bases; unmatched junction bases: 6. Germline CDR1 is GTSNPN and CDR2 is SVGIG (reference sequence).

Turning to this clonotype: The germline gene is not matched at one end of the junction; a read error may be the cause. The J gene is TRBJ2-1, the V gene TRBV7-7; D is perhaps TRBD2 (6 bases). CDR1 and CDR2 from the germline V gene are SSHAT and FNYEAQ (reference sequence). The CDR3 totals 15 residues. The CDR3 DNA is TGTGCTAGCAGCCATGGGACGGTCGGGGGCAATGAGCAGTTCTTC. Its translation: CASSHGTVGGNEQFF.

The CDR3 sequence: CASSPPGGASYEQYF. For the CDR3, the DNA is TGTGCCAGCAGCCCCCCGGGGGGCGCCTCCTACGAGCAGTACTTC. The chain has TRBV6-6 and TRBJ2-7; D perhaps matches TRBD2 (7 bases). V was pared by 6 bases and J by 0 bases, with 15 bases between. CDR3 size: 15 residues. Looked up from germline, CDR1 is MNHNY and CDR2 is SVGAGI (reference sequence).

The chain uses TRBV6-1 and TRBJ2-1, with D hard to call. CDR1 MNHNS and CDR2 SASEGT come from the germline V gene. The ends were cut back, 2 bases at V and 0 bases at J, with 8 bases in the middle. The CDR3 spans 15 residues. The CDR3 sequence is CASSESASSYNEQFF. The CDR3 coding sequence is TGTGCCAGCAGTGAATCGGCCAGCTCCTACAATGAGCAGTTCTTC.

The CDR3: CASSGQTSNTGELFF. The CDR3, as DNA: TGTGCCAGCTCAGGACAGACCTCGAACACCGGGGAGCTGTTTTTT. The V gene is TRBV18, the J gene TRBJ2-2, with D perhaps TRBD1 (6 bases). The germline V gene encodes CDR1 KGHSH and CDR2 LQKENI. This CDR3 is built from 15 residues. Trimming left V 5 bases short and J 0 bases short, with 10 bases between.

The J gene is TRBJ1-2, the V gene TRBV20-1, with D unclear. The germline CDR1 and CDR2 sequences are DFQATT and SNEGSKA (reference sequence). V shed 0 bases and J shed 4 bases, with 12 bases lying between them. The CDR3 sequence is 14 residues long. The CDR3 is CSARDQRDLYGYTF. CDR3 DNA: TGCAGTGCTAGAGATCAGAGGGATCTCTATGGCTACACCTTC.

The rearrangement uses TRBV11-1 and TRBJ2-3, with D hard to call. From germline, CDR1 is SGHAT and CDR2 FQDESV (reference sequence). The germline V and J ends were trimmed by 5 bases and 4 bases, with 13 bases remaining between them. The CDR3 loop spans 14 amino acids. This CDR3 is CASSVGSGPDTQYF. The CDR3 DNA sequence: TGTGCCAGCAGCGTCGGGTCTGGGCCAGATACGCAGTATTTT. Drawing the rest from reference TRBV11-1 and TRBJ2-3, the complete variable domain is EAEVAQSPRYKITEKSQAVAFWCDPISGHATLYWYRQILGQGPELLVQFQDESVVDDSQLPKDRFSAERLKGVDSTLKIQPAELGDSAMYLCASSVGSGPDTQYFGPGTRLTVL.

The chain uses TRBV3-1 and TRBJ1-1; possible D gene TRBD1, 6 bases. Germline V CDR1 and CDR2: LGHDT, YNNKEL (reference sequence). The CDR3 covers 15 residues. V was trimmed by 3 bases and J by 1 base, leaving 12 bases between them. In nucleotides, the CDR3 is TGTGCCAGCAGCCAGGCCGACAGGTGGAACACTGAAGCTTTCTTT. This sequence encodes CASSQADRWNTEAFF.

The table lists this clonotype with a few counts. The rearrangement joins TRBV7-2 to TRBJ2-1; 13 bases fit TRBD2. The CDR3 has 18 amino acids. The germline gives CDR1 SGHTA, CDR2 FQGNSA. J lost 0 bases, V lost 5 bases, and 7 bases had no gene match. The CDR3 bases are TGTGCCAGCAGCATACTAGCGGGGGGGACGAGCTCCTACAATGAGCAGTTCTTC. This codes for CASSILAGGTSSYNEQFF.

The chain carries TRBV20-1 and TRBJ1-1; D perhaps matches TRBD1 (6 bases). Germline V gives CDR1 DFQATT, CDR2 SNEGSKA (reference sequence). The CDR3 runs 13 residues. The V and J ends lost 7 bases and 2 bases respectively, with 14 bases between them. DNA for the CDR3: TGCAGTGGGGGGGCTCCGAGCAACACTGAAGCTTTCTTT. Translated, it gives CSGGAPSNTEAFF.

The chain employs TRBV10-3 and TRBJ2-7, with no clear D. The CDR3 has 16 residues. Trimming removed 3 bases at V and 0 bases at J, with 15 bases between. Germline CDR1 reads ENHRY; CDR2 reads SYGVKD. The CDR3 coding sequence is TGTGCCATCAGTGATCCTGTTATCGGCACCTCCTACGAGCAGTACTTC. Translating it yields CAISDPVIGTSYEQYF.

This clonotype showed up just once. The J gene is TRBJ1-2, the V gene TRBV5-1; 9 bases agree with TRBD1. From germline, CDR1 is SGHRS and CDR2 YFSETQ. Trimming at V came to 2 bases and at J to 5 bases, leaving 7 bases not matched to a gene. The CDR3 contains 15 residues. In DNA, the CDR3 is TGCGCCAGCAGCTTCCCCTCCGGGACAGGGTATGGCTACACCTTC. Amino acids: CASSFPSGTGYGYTF.

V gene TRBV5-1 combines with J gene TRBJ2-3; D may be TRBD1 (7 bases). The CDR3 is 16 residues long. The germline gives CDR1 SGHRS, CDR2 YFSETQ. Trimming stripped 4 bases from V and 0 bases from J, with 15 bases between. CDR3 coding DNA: TGCGCCAGCAGCGTCCAGGGGGGCATGAGCACAGATACGCAGTATTTT. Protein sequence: CASSVQGGMSTDTQYF.

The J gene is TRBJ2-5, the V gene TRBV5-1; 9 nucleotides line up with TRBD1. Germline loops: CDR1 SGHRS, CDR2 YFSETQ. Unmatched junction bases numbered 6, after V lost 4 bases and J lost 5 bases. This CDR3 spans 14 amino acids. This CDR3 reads CASSRQGVSETQYF. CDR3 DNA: TGCGCCAGCAGCCGACAGGGGGTTTCGGAGACCCAGTACTTC.

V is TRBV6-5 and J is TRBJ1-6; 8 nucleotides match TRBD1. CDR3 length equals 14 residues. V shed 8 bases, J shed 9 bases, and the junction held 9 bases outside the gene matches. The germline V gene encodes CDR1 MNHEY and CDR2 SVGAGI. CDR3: CASGSGGLGSPLHF. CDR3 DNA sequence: TGTGCCAGCGGATCAGGGGGCCTAGGTTCACCCCTCCACTTT.

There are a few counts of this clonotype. The CDR3 DNA follows: TGCAGCGCGGCCGGACAGGGAGAAGAGACCCAGTACTTC. Translated: CSAAGQGEETQYF. The V and J genes are TRBV29-1 and TRBJ2-5, with 8 bases lining up with TRBD1. Germline V CDR1 and CDR2: SQVTM, ANQGSEA. The CDR3 has 13 amino acids. V shed 7 bases and J 3 bases; nucleotides not matched to a gene: 7.

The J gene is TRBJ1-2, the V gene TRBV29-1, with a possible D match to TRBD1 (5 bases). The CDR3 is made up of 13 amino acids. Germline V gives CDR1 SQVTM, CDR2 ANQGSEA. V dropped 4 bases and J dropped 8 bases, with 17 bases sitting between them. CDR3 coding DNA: TGCAGCGTTGTTTCGGACAACAAGGGGGGCTACACCTTC. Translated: CSVVSDNKGGYTF.

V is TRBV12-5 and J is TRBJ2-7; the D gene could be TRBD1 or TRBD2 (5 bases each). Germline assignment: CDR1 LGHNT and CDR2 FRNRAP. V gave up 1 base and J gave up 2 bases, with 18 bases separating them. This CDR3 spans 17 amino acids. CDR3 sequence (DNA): TGTGCTAGTGGTTTGGCCCGAGTAGGGACGGGTCCCTACGAGCAGTACTTC. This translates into CASGLARVGTGPYEQYF.

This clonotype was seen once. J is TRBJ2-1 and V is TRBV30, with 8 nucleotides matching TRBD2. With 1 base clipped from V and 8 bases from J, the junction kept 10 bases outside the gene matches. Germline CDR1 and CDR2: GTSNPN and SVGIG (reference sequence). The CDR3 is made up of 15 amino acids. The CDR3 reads CAWSGVAGSDDEQFF. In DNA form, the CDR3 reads TGTGCCTGGAGTGGGGTAGCGGGATCGGACGATGAGCAGTTCTTC. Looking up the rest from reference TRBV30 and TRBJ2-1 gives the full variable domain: SQTIHQWPATLVQPVGSPLSLECTVEGTSNPNLYWYRQAAGRGLQLLFYSVGIGQISSEVPQNLSASRPQDRQFILSSKKLLLSDSGFYLCAWSGVAGSDDEQFFGPGTRLTVL.

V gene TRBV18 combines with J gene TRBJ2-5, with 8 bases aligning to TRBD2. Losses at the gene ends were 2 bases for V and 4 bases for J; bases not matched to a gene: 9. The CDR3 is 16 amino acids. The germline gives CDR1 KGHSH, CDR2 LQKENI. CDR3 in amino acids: CASSPMTGGVRETQYF. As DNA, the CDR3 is TGTGCCAGCTCACCAATGACGGGAGGGGTGCGAGAGACCCAGTACTTC.

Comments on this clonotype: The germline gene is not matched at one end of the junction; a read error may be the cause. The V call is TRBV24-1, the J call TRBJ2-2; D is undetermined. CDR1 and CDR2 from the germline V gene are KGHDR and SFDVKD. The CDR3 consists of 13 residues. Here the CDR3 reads CATNDLNTGELFF. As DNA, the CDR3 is TGTGCCACCAATGATTTGAACACCGGGGAGCTGTTTTTT.

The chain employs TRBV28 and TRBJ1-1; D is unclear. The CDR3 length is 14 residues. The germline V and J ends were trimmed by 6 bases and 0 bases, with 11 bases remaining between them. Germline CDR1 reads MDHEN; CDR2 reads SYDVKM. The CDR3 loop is CASSPGSMNTEAFF. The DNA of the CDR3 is TGTGCCAGCAGCCCGGGGTCGATGAACACTGAAGCTTTCTTT. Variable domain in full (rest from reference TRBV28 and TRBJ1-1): DVKVTQSSRYLVKRTGEKVFLECVQDMDHENMFWYRQDPGLGLRLIYFSYDVKMKEKGDIPEGYSVSREKKERFSLILESASTNQTSMYLCASSPGSMNTEAFFGQGTRLTVV.